These 22 T cell receptor beta chains were all obtained from the same sample, sequenced in a study of blood T cell repertoires in COVID-19. TCRdb keeps only in-frame clones here, not all; method: immunoSEQ multiplex PCR. Altogether approximately 250,000 clones are present, 86% being singletons, with the ten largest covering roughly 8.5%. Sequencing used peripheral blood. These receptors came from a man aged 35 to 55 with active or convalescent COVID-19.

The chain uses TRBV15 and TRBJ1-2, with 7 bases identical to TRBD1. Germline loops: CDR1 LNHNV, CDR2 YYDKDF (reference sequence). Germline trimming cut 3 bases from V and 5 bases from J; bases unmatched to any gene: 3. The CDR3 has 13 residues. CDR3 nucleotides: TGTGCCACCAGCAGTGGGACAGTATATGGCTACACCTTC. As protein: CATSSGTVYGYTF. The whole variable domain, remainder taken from reference TRBV15 and TRBJ1-2, is DAMVIQNPRYQVTQFGKPVTLSCSQTLNHNVMYWYQQKSSQAPKLLFHYYDKDFNNEADTPDNFQSRRPNTSFCFLDIRSPGLGDTAMYLCATSSGTVYGYTFGSGTRLTVV.

The chain combines TRBV30 with TRBJ2-2; 7 nucleotides line up with TRBD2. V gave up 2 bases and J gave up 6 bases; unmatched junction bases: 9. The germline CDR1 and CDR2 sequences are GTSNPN and SVGIG (reference sequence). The CDR3 spans 15 residues. Here the CDR3 DNA reads TGTGCCTGGAGTAGGCCGGGAGGAATGGCCGGGGAGCTGTTTTTT. Protein sequence: CAWSRPGGMAGELFF.

The V call is TRBV9, the J call TRBJ1-4; 7 nucleotides align to TRBD1. Germline CDR1 reads SGDLS; CDR2 reads YYNGEE. V was pared by 4 bases and J by 8 bases, with 8 bases of the junction left unmatched. The CDR3 contains 14 residues. CDR3 nucleotides: TGTGCCAGCAGCACTACAGGGGTTGGAGAAAAACTGTTTTTT. Translation: CASSTTGVGEKLFF.

This chain joins TRBV7-8 and TRBJ2-7; D is unclear. Looked up from germline, CDR1 is SGHVS and CDR2 is FQNEAQ. Trimming removed 5 bases from V and 4 bases from J, with 9 bases in between. The CDR3 extends over 12 amino acids. The CDR3 DNA sequence: TGTGCCAGCAGCCCCGCGCGGTACGAGCAGTACTTC. Protein sequence: CASSPARYEQYF.

V usage is TRBV9 and J usage is TRBJ1-2, with TRBD1 matching 7 bases. CDR3 length: 15 amino acids. The germline V gene encodes CDR1 SGDLS and CDR2 YYNGEE. Unmatched junction bases numbered 7, after V lost 3 bases and J lost 2 bases. DNA for the CDR3: TGTGCCAGCAGCGCGACTCACAGGGGAAACTATGGCTACACCTTC. Its translation is CASSATHRGNYGYTF.

V is TRBV2 and J is TRBJ2-2; 7 bases agree with TRBD2. The CDR3 is 15 amino acids. Germline V CDR1 and CDR2: SNHLY, FYNNEI. V was clipped by 6 bases and J by 5 bases; unmatched bases: 9. The CDR3 is CASSQLASFTGELFF. The CDR3 coding sequence is TGTGCCAGCAGCCAACTAGCGTCGTTTACCGGGGAGCTGTTTTTT.

In nucleotides, the CDR3 is TGCGCCAGCAGCTTGGGGGCCTCTACAGATACGCAGTATTTT. It specifies CASSLGASTDTQYF. The chain links TRBV5-1 to TRBJ2-3, with D uncertain. CDR1 SGHRS and CDR2 YFSETQ come from the germline V gene. V lost 0 bases, J lost 3 bases, and 8 bases lay in between. The length of the CDR3 is 14 residues.

The V gene is TRBV6-6, the J gene TRBJ2-7; TRBD1 matches at 9 bases. V was pared by 9 bases and J by 4 bases, with 10 bases of the junction left unmatched. This CDR3 comprises 14 residues. The germline CDR1 and CDR2 sequences are MNHNY and SVGAGI (reference sequence). The CDR3 here is CASRLGQGGYEQYF. The DNA for the CDR3 is TGTGCCAGTCGCCTGGGACAGGGTGGGTACGAGCAGTACTTC.

This clone was found once. The chain carries TRBV6-2 or TRBV6-3 and TRBJ2-1; 9 bases match TRBD2. The CDR3 sequence is 15 residues long. V lost 4 bases and J lost 6; bases outside the gene matches: 7. CDR1 and CDR2 (germline): MNHEY, SVGEGT. Written as DNA, the CDR3 is TGTGCCAGCAGTTCCGGACTAGCGTTTGGCAATGAGCAGTTCTTC. This sequence encodes CASSSGLAFGNEQFF.

The chain combines TRBV9 with TRBJ1-2, with unresolved D. The CDR3 has 14 amino acids. V was shortened by 0 bases and J by 4 bases, with 10 bases between the two germline ends. Germline CDR1 is SGDLS and CDR2 is YYNGEE. The CDR3 is CASSVASISYGYTF. The CDR3, as DNA: TGTGCCAGCAGCGTAGCATCAATCAGCTATGGCTACACCTTC.

This clone was counted only a few times. The V gene is TRBV21-1, the J gene TRBJ1-2; the D call TRBD1 from the table was never checked on the DNA. TRBV21-1 is a pseudogene. The length of the CDR3 is 12 residues. The CDR3 sequence: CASSKAQDGYTF. DNA of the CDR3: TGTGCCAGCAGCAAAGCGCAGGATGGCTACACCTTC.

CDR3 nucleotides: TGTGCCAGCAGCGGCGGGAGGGAGACCCAGTACTTC. Translation gives CASSGGRETQYF. The V gene is TRBV28, the J gene TRBJ2-5; TRBD2 matches at 8 bases. Germline V gene sequence: CDR1 MDHEN, CDR2 SYDVKM. The CDR3 consists of 12 residues. V trimming: 6 bases; J trimming: 5 bases; junction bases outside the gene matches: 2. The full variable domain, completed using reference TRBV28 and TRBJ2-5, is DVKVTQSSRYLVKRTGEKVFLECVQDMDHENMFWYRQDPGLGLRLIYFSYDVKMKEKGDIPEGYSVSREKKERFSLILESASTNQTSMYLCASSGGRETQYFGPGTRLLVL.

This rearrangement joins TRBV5-6 to TRBJ1-4; D is undetermined. Deletions cut 4 bases from V and 0 bases from J, with 16 bases between. Germline-derived CDR1 and CDR2 are SGHDT and YYEEEE. CDR3 length: 17 amino acids. This chain's CDR3 is CASSRAAGFATNEKLFF. The CDR3 DNA sequence: TGTGCCAGCAGCCGAGCCGCGGGTTTTGCAACTAATGAAAAACTGTTTTTT. The whole variable domain, remainder taken from reference TRBV5-6 and TRBJ1-4, is DAGVTQSPTHLIKTRGQQVTLRCSPKSGHDTVSWYQQALGQGPQFIFQYYEEEERQRGNFPDRFSGHQFPNYSSELNVNALLLGDSALYLCASSRAAGFATNEKLFFGSGTQLSVL.

The chain carries TRBV5-4 and TRBJ1-6; TRBD1 matches at 9 bases. CDR1 is SGHNT, CDR2 YYREEE, per germline (reference sequence). J was trimmed by 13 bases and V by 4 bases; bases with no gene match: 3. This CDR3 region has 12 residues. CDR3 residues: CASSVTGGPLHF. CDR3 nucleotides: TGTGCCAGCAGCGTGACAGGGGGGCCCCTCCACTTT.

The CDR3 region is CASSLQQGAFGNTIYF. CDR3 DNA: TGTGCCAGCAGCTTACAACAGGGGGCTTTTGGAAACACCATATATTTT. The rearrangement joins TRBV7-9 to TRBJ1-3; TRBD1 matches at 9 bases. Trimming cost V 2 bases and J 3 bases; bases outside gene matches: 5. The CDR3 sequence is 16 residues long. Germline V gene data show CDR1 as SEHNR and CDR2 as FQNEAQ (reference sequence).

The chain combines TRBV5-1 with TRBJ2-2; tentatively, D is TRBD2 (6 bases). The CDR3 contains 18 residues. The germline CDR1 and CDR2 sequences are SGHRS and YFSETQ. Trimming removed 4 bases at V and 4 bases at J, with 23 bases between. The CDR3 DNA reads TGCGCCAGCAGCCCCTTCCTCGGGGGAGCCACGGGCACCGGGGAGCTGTTTTTT. Translation: CASSPFLGGATGTGELFF.

This chain connects TRBV24-1 to TRBJ1-2; D not resolved. The CDR3 contains 12 residues. Trimming took 12 bases from V and 3 from J, leaving 13 bases between them. Germline V CDR1 and CDR2: KGHDR, SFDVKD. CDR3 sequence: CAPDWRDYGYTF. CDR3 nucleotides: TGTGCCCCCGACTGGAGAGACTATGGCTACACCTTC.

The V gene is TRBV4-2, the J gene TRBJ2-1; the D is unclear. The germline gives CDR1 LGHNA, CDR2 YNFKEQ. CDR3 size: 12 residues. V gave up 5 bases and J gave up 7 bases, with 9 bases separating them. The CDR3 region has the DNA TGTGCCAGCAGCAACCGAGAGAATGAGCAGTTCTTC. Its translation is CASSNRENEQFF.

The chain is built from TRBV15 and TRBJ2-5; 10 bases map to TRBD1. The V segment lost 4 bases and the J segment 4 bases; nucleotides outside the gene matches: 9. In germline, CDR1 is LNHNV, CDR2 YYDKDF (reference sequence). This CDR3 is built from 16 residues. CDR3 sequence: CATSKSNRDRGETQYF. For the CDR3, the DNA is TGTGCCACCAGCAAAAGTAACCGGGACAGGGGAGAGACCCAGTACTTC. Together with reference TRBV15 and TRBJ2-5, the CDR3 gives the full variable domain: DAMVIQNPRYQVTQFGKPVTLSCSQTLNHNVMYWYQQKSSQAPKLLFHYYDKDFNNEADTPDNFQSRRPNTSFCFLDIRSPGLGDTAMYLCATSKSNRDRGETQYFGPGTRLLVL.

The chain joins TRBV7-9 to TRBJ1-4, with D perhaps matching TRBD1 (6 bases). With 0 bases removed from V and 13 bases from J, the gap between germline ends came to 21 bases. The CDR3 contains 16 residues. Germline CDR1 SEHNR, CDR2 FQNEAQ (reference sequence). The CDR3 loop is CASSLAERGGNEGLFF. Written as DNA, the CDR3 is TGTGCCAGCAGCTTAGCGGAAAGGGGGGGAAATGAAGGACTGTTTTTT.

The V call is TRBV9, the J call TRBJ2-1; 8 bases line up with TRBD2. The junction had 5 bases not matched to a gene; V was cut back by 3 bases and J by 3 bases. Germline CDR1 and CDR2: SGDLS and YYNGEE. This CDR3 comprises 15 residues. CDR3 sequence reads: CASSAPREGYNEQFF. The CDR3 DNA reads TGTGCCAGCAGCGCCCCCCGGGAGGGCTACAATGAGCAGTTCTTC. Combining the CDR3 with reference TRBV9 and TRBJ2-1 gives the whole variable domain DSGVTQTPKHLITATGQRVTLRCSPRSGDLSVYWYQQSLDQGLQFLIQYYNGEERAKGNILERFSAQQFPDLHSELNLSSLELGDSALYFCASSAPREGYNEQFFGPGTRLTVL.

The chain has TRBV24-1 and TRBJ1-4, with a possible D match to TRBD1 (6 bases). This CDR3 is built from 15 residues. V lost 3 bases, J lost 4 bases, and 11 bases lay in between. Germline lookup yields CDR1 KGHDR and CDR2 SFDVKD. The CDR3 nucleotides are TGTGCCACCAGTGATCAGGGGCCATATAATGAAAAACTGTTTTTT. Its protein product is CATSDQGPYNEKLFF.